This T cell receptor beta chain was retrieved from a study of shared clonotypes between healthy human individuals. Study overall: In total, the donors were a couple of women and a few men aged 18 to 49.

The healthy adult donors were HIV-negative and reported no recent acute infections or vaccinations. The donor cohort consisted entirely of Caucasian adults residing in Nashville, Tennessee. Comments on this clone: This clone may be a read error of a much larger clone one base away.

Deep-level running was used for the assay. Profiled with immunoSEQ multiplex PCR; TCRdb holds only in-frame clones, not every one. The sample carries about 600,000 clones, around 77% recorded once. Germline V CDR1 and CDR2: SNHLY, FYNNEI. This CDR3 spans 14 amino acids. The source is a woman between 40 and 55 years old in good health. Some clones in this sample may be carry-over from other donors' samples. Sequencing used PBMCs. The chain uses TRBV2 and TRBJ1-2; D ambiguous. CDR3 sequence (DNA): TGTGCCAGCAGTGAATCTACGTCTAACTATGGCCACACCTTC. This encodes CASSESTSNYGHTF.